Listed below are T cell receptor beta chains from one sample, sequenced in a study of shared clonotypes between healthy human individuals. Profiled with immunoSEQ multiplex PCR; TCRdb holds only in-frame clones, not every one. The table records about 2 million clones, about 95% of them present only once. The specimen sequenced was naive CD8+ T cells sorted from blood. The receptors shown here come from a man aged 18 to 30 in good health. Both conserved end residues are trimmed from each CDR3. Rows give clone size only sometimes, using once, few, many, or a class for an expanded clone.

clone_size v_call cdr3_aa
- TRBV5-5 ASSLGGPSEYEQY
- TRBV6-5 ASSSVGPPNTEAF
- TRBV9 ASSARGERDYEQY
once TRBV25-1 ASSEWVGVNTEAF
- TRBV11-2 ASSWGTALHEQF
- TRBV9 ASSTTQGEGTEAF
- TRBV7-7 ASSLLGQGNQETQY
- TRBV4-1 ASSQIGLSSYNSPLH
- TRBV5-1 ASSLASGQDTQY
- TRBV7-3 ASSQHGAGELF
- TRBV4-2 ASSQEGVGDDSNQPQH
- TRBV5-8 ASSGMGWGLSYEQY
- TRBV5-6 ASSLETSGVNNEQF